The 25 T cell receptor beta chains listed next were all sequenced from one sample in a study of cytomegalovirus exposure and HLA in healthy donors. Use of 60 Vbeta and 13 Jbeta primers characterized the PCR. TCRdb keeps only in-frame clones here, not all; method: immunoSEQ multiplex PCR. The sample lists 120,000 or so clones, around 67% occurring once. The sequencing sample was made of PBMCs. The origin of the receptors is a woman aged 40 to 50 in good health and CMV-seronegative.

This clone has just one count. The chain couples TRBV6-6 to TRBJ2-7, with D perhaps matching TRBD2 (5 bases). The germline CDR1 and CDR2 sequences are MNHNY and SVGAGI (reference sequence). This CDR3 has 13 amino acids. Trimming removed 4 bases from V and 2 bases from J, with 9 bases in between. Here the CDR3 reads CASSSTGTYEQYF. As DNA, the CDR3 is TGTGCCAGCAGTTCGACGGGAACCTACGAGCAGTACTTC.

The genes are TRBV6-5 and TRBJ2-7; 9 nucleotides match TRBD1. The V gene end was trimmed by 5 bases and the J gene end by 5 bases; junction bases not matched to a gene: 7. This CDR3 has 14 residues. Germline lookup yields CDR1 MNHEY and CDR2 SVGAGI. The CDR3 reads CASSPWTGVNEQYF. DNA of the CDR3: TGTGCCAGCAGTCCTTGGACAGGGGTAAACGAGCAGTACTTC.

The chain combines TRBV6-1 with TRBJ1-5; TRBD1 is a possible D gene (6 bases). Germline lookup yields CDR1 MNHNS and CDR2 SASEGT. The ends were cut back, 7 bases at V and 4 bases at J, with 11 bases in the middle. The CDR3 has 13 residues. CDR3 coding DNA: TGTGCCAGCATCTCGCAGGGGAATCAGCCCCAGCATTTT. Translated, it gives CASISQGNQPQHF.

The chain is built from TRBV18 and TRBJ1-5; D ambiguous. CDR3 length equals 14 residues. V was cut by 3 bases and J by 2 bases, with 8 bases left in between. Per the germline V gene, CDR1 is KGHSH and CDR2 is LQKENI. The CDR3, as DNA: TGTGCCAGCTCACCTTCCCAGGGCAATCAGCCCCAGCATTTT. Translating it yields CASSPSQGNQPQHF.

The chain carries TRBV5-1 and TRBJ2-7; D is uncertain. Trimming took 0 bases from V and 6 from J, leaving 10 bases between them. The CDR3 covers 13 residues. Germline V gives CDR1 SGHRS, CDR2 YFSETQ. CDR3 DNA sequence: TGCGCCAGCAGCTTGGACAGCCTTACCGAGCAGTACTTC. Amino acids: CASSLDSLTEQYF.

The V gene is TRBV29-1, the J gene TRBJ2-5, with a tentative D call TRBD1 (6 bases). The end of the DNA fits TRBJ2-7 better, so the J call may be wrong. The CDR3 spans 13 residues. The germline CDR1 and CDR2 sequences are SQVTM and ANQGSEA. CDR3: CSVVAGADYEQYF. The CDR3 region has the DNA TGCAGCGTTGTTGCAGGGGCAGACTACGAGCAGTACTTC.

With respect to this clone: The junction shows a germline mismatch at one end, possibly a read error. The chain employs TRBV7-9 and TRBJ2-7; TRBD1 agrees at 7 bases. Germline V gives CDR1 SEHNR, CDR2 FQNEAQ (reference sequence). CDR3 size: 15 residues. The CDR3 bases are TGTTCCAGCAGCTTGGGGACAGCTTACTCCTACGAGCAGTACTTC. Translating it yields CSSSLGTAYSYEQYF.

The chain employs TRBV4-2 and TRBJ2-6; 7 nucleotides match TRBD1. CDR1 and CDR2 from the germline V gene are LGHNA and YNFKEQ. Trimming removed 6 bases from V and 0 bases from J; junction bases left unmatched: 2. The CDR3 has 15 residues. CDR3 sequence: CASSPGGSGANVLTF. CDR3 sequence (DNA): TGTGCCAGCAGTCCAGGGGGCTCTGGGGCCAACGTCCTGACTTTC.

V usage is TRBV11-2 and J usage is TRBJ1-2; 7 bases match TRBD1. The junction had 7 bases not matched to a gene; V was cut back by 5 bases and J by 4 bases. This CDR3 region has 14 residues. Germline CDR1 SGHAT, CDR2 FQNNGV. The CDR3 sequence is CASSKPTGLYGYTF. Here the CDR3 DNA reads TGTGCCAGCAGCAAACCGACAGGGCTCTATGGCTACACCTTC.

The chain has TRBV7-9 and TRBJ1-6, with TRBD1 matching over 8 bases. V gave up 1 base and J gave up 3 bases; unmatched junction bases: 2. In germline, CDR1 is SEHNR, CDR2 FQNEAQ (reference sequence). The CDR3 has 16 amino acids. The CDR3 loop is CASSLGQGSYNSPLHF. The DNA for the CDR3 is TGTGCCAGCAGCTTAGGACAGGGGAGCTATAATTCACCCCTCCACTTT.

J is TRBJ2-5 and V is TRBV11-2, with TRBD2 identical over 10 bases. The CDR3 covers 15 residues. Germline lookup yields CDR1 SGHAT and CDR2 FQNNGV. The trim removed 2 bases at V and 5 bases at J, leaving 5 bases unmatched. For the CDR3, the DNA is TGTGCCAGCAGCTTACAAGCGGGGGGGCGGGAGACCCAGTACTTC. This translates into CASSLQAGGRETQYF.

CDR3 nucleotide sequence: TGTGCCAGCAGCTACAGACGAGGGCAGGGGACCTACGAGCAGTACTTC. Amino acid sequence: CASSYRRGQGTYEQYF. The rearrangement uses TRBV27 and TRBJ2-7; a possible D gene is TRBD1 (6 bases). V dropped 6 bases and J dropped 2 bases, with 20 bases sitting between them. Germline V CDR1 and CDR2: MNHEY, SMNVEV (reference sequence). The CDR3 is made up of 16 amino acids.

The J gene is TRBJ2-1, the V gene TRBV4-1, with D tentatively TRBD2 (6 bases). CDR3 length equals 17 residues. From germline, CDR1 is MGHRA and CDR2 YSYEKL. Trimming cost V 3 bases and J 5 bases, with 20 bases left between them. The CDR3 region is CASSQVIGTQGDNEQFF. For the CDR3, the DNA is TGCGCCAGCAGCCAGGTGATCGGGACTCAGGGAGACAATGAGCAGTTCTTC.

This sequence joins TRBV7-2 and TRBJ2-7, with D possibly TRBD2 on 5 matching bases. CDR1 SGHTA and CDR2 FQGNSA come from the germline V gene. V was shortened by 1 base and J by 0 bases, with 16 bases between the two germline ends. There are 17 residues in the CDR3. The CDR3 spells CASSLEEARRGSYEQYF. For the CDR3, the DNA is TGTGCCAGCAGCTTAGAGGAGGCCCGTCGGGGCTCCTACGAGCAGTACTTC.

V gene TRBV9 combines with J gene TRBJ2-5, with 12 bases lining up with TRBD2. V was pared by 0 bases and J by 7 bases, with 10 bases of the junction left unmatched. The CDR3 has 17 amino acids. Germline values: CDR1 SGDLS, CDR2 YYNGEE. This chain's CDR3 is CASSVDASGRVGGTQYF. CDR3 sequence (DNA): TGTGCCAGCAGCGTAGATGCTAGCGGGAGGGTAGGAGGGACCCAGTACTTC. Together with reference TRBV9 and TRBJ2-5, the CDR3 gives the full variable domain: DSGVTQTPKHLITATGQRVTLRCSPRSGDLSVYWYQQSLDQGLQFLIQYYNGEERAKGNILERFSAQQFPDLHSELNLSSLELGDSALYFCASSVDASGRVGGTQYFGPGTRLLVL.

The DNA for the CDR3 is TGTGCCAGCAGCCCCTCCCGGGGGGGGACAGGGAACTATGGCTACACCTTC. It codes for CASSPSRGGTGNYGYTF. The chain joins TRBV7-9 to TRBJ1-2; the match to TRBD1 covers 9 bases. The CDR3 runs to 17 residues. CDR1 is SEHNR and CDR2 is FQNEAQ in the germline V gene (reference sequence). The V segment lost 5 bases and the J segment 2 bases; nucleotides outside the gene matches: 12.

The chain uses TRBV4-3 and TRBJ2-7; possible D gene TRBD1, 5 bases. Per germline, CDR1 LGHNA and CDR2 YSLEER. Trimming cost V 3 bases and J 2 bases, with 11 bases left between them. The CDR3 is 14 residues long. The CDR3 loop reads CASSHLIGAYEQYF. In nucleotides, the CDR3 is TGCGCCAGCAGCCATCTCATAGGGGCCTACGAGCAGTACTTC.

This clone is a singleton in its sample. The chain recombines TRBV28 with TRBJ1-2; unclear D gene. Looked up from germline, CDR1 is MDHEN and CDR2 is SYDVKM. Trimming shortened V by 6 bases and J by 4 bases, and 15 bases separated the two germline ends. There are 14 residues in the CDR3. The CDR3 is CASRTLAGTYGYTF. The CDR3, as DNA: TGTGCCAGCAGGACCCTCGCGGGCACCTATGGCTACACCTTC.

The chain is built from TRBV7-2 and TRBJ2-5; 9 bases match TRBD2. The V and J ends lost 2 bases and 1 base, in that order; junction bases with no gene match: 5. The CDR3 totals 16 residues. Germline values: CDR1 SGHTA, CDR2 FQGNSA. The CDR3 region has the DNA TGTGCCAGCAGCTTACGCATACTAGCGGGCCAAGAGACCCAGTACTTC. It is translated as CASSLRILAGQETQYF.

The V gene is TRBV7-2, the J gene TRBJ2-5; D ambiguous. The CDR3 covers 13 residues. V dropped 4 bases and J dropped 5 bases, with 11 bases sitting between them. Germline V lookup: CDR1 SGHTA, CDR2 FQGNSA. CDR3 nucleotide sequence: TGTGCCAGCAGCTCCCTAGGTAGGGAGACCCAGTACTTC. Protein product: CASSSLGRETQYF.

This clone was observed a single time. This CDR3 is CASSFTGANEQFF. CDR3 sequence (DNA): TGTGCCAGCAGCTTTACAGGGGCCAATGAGCAGTTCTTC. This chain uses TRBV7-9 with TRBJ2-1, with 7 bases fitting TRBD1. The ends lost 3 bases at V and 6 bases at J; junction bases unmatched: 2. Germline-derived CDR1 and CDR2 are SEHNR and FQNEAQ (reference sequence). The CDR3 consists of 13 residues.

The chain recombines TRBV19 with TRBJ2-1, with TRBD1 matching 9 bases. Germline CDR1 and CDR2: LNHDA and SQIVND (reference sequence). The CDR3 length is 15 residues. Germline trimming cut 5 bases from V and 5 bases from J; bases unmatched to any gene: 7. DNA of the CDR3: TGTGCCAGTAGTGCCGGACAGGGGTTCAACAATGAGCAGTTCTTC. This gives the protein CASSAGQGFNNEQFF.

V and J are TRBV7-3 and TRBJ2-3; a possible D gene is TRBD2 (6 bases). Germline assignment: CDR1 SGHTA and CDR2 FQGTGA. The V and J ends lost 2 bases and 3 bases respectively, with 12 bases between them. CDR3 length: 15 amino acids. CDR3 DNA: TGTGCCAGCAGCTTATTACCGGGAGTAACAGATACGCAGTATTTT. This sequence encodes CASSLLPGVTDTQYF.

This clone has just a few counts. The V and J genes are TRBV5-1 and TRBJ1-1; D is possibly TRBD1 (6 bases). The CDR3 is made up of 13 amino acids. Germline-derived CDR1 and CDR2 are SGHRS and YFSETQ. V lost 1 base and J lost 10, with 14 bases in between. CDR3 amino acids: CASSLSGGVGAFF. In DNA form, the CDR3 reads TGCGCCAGCAGCTTGTCGGGGGGCGTTGGAGCTTTCTTT.

V and J are TRBV28 and TRBJ2-7, with 7 bases aligning to TRBD1. The CDR3 consists of 12 residues. V was pared by 3 bases and J by 5 bases, with 1 base of the junction left unmatched. Looked up from germline, CDR1 is MDHEN and CDR2 is SYDVKM. Here the CDR3 DNA reads TGTGCCAGCAGTTTCGACAGGGACGAGCAGTACTTC. It is translated as CASSFDRDEQYF.